The rows below give T cell receptor beta chains drawn from one sample of a study of regulatory T cells in long-lasting Graves disease. Each CDR3 protein gets one entry after TCRdb re-called the multiplex PCR reads with MiXCR. This table has a few hundred thousand distinct CDR3 sequences, 23% appearing once. Sequenced here: peripheral blood mononuclear cells (PBMCs), sampled when the disease was refractory, from a patient treated with antithyroid drugs. The receptors originated from a female donor with Graves disease. Both conserved end residues are part of each CDR3. Fields, in order: V gene, clone size, D gene, J gene, CDR3 protein, CDR3 DNA. The D gene is left open where the match is weak. Expanded clones get a size class; other rows say once, few or many, or leave the size out.

v_call: TRBV11-2
clone_size: -
d_call: TRBD2
j_call: TRBJ2-3
cdr3_aa: CASSLGLAGAADTQYF
cdr3_nt: TGTGCCAGCAGCTTAGGACTAGCGGGAGCGGCAGATACGCAGTATTTT

v_call: TRBV24-1
clone_size: -
d_call: TRBD2
j_call: TRBJ2-1
cdr3_aa: CATSGRRTSGGNEQFF
cdr3_nt: TGTGCCACCAGTGGCAGACGTACTAGCGGGGGCAATGAGCAGTTCTTC

v_call: TRBV5-6
clone_size: -
d_call: -
j_call: TRBJ1-2
cdr3_aa: CASSDTRKTGVYGYTF
cdr3_nt: TGTGCCAGCAGCGATACAAGGAAGACTGGGGTCTATGGCTACACCTTC

v_call: TRBV19
clone_size: few
d_call: -
j_call: TRBJ1-5
cdr3_aa: CASSGRSDQPQHF
cdr3_nt: TGTGCCAGTAGCGGACGTTCCGATCAGCCCCAGCATTTT

v_call: TRBV29-1
clone_size: -
d_call: TRBD2
j_call: TRBJ2-4
cdr3_aa: CSVDGGGGIQYF
cdr3_nt: TGCAGCGTTGATGGTGGGGGGGGCATTCAGTACTTC

v_call: TRBV7-9
clone_size: few
d_call: TRBD2
j_call: TRBJ2-1
cdr3_aa: CASSLGTSATSGEFF
cdr3_nt: TGTGCCAGCAGCTTAGGGACTAGCGCAACCTCCGGGGAGTTCTTC

v_call: TRBV6-1
clone_size: many
d_call: TRBD2
j_call: TRBJ2-7
cdr3_aa: CASSEELAGVYEQYF
cdr3_nt: TGTGCCAGCAGTGAAGAACTAGCGGGAGTTTACGAGCAGTACTTC

v_call: TRBV18
clone_size: -
d_call: -
j_call: TRBJ2-7
cdr3_aa: CASSKEVSYEQYF
cdr3_nt: TGTGCCAGCTCAAAGGAGGTCTCCTACGAGCAGTACTTC

v_call: TRBV6-2/TRBV6-3
clone_size: few
d_call: -
j_call: TRBJ2-7
cdr3_aa: CASSWGRDLEQYF
cdr3_nt: TGTGCCAGCAGTTGGGGACGGGATCTCGAGCAGTACTTC

v_call: TRBV28
clone_size: -
d_call: -
j_call: TRBJ1-6
cdr3_aa: CASRVGGVIDSNSPLHF
cdr3_nt: TGTGCCAGCAGGGTGGGGGGCGTCATAGACTCTAATTCACCCCTCCACTTT

v_call: TRBV10-3
clone_size: many
d_call: TRBD1
j_call: TRBJ1-5
cdr3_aa: CAISPHSGQGSQPQHF
cdr3_nt: TGTGCCATCAGCCCCCACAGCGGACAGGGGAGCCAGCCCCAGCATTTT

v_call: TRBV29-1
clone_size: -
d_call: TRBD1
j_call: TRBJ1-2
cdr3_aa: CSVDVSGQGIGGYTF
cdr3_nt: TGCAGCGTTGACGTTTCGGGACAGGGGATCGGTGGCTACACCTTC

v_call: TRBV6-2/TRBV6-3
clone_size: many
d_call: -
j_call: TRBJ2-7
cdr3_aa: CASSSRRGQLYEQYF
cdr3_nt: TGTGCCAGCAGTTCTAGGCGAGGACAGCTGTACGAGCAGTACTTC

v_call: TRBV7-8
clone_size: -
d_call: TRBD1
j_call: TRBJ2-7
cdr3_aa: CASSAEDRASYEQYF
cdr3_nt: TGTGCCAGCAGCGCAGAGGACAGGGCCTCTTACGAGCAGTACTTC

v_call: TRBV28
clone_size: few
d_call: TRBD1
j_call: TRBJ1-2
cdr3_aa: CASSSELTGGRGYTF
cdr3_nt: TGTGCCAGCAGTTCTGAACTCACAGGGGGCCGGGGCTACACCTTC

v_call: TRBV20-1
clone_size: few
d_call: TRBD2
j_call: TRBJ2-1
cdr3_aa: CSATGSSWREELNEQFF
cdr3_nt: TGCAGTGCGACCGGCTCTAGCTGGCGGGAGGAGCTCAATGAGCAGTTCTTC

v_call: TRBV25-1
clone_size: few
d_call: TRBD1
j_call: TRBJ1-4
cdr3_aa: CASSNDRENNEKLFF
cdr3_nt: TGTGCCAGCAGTAATGACAGGGAGAATAATGAAAAACTGTTTTTT

v_call: TRBV24-1
clone_size: many
d_call: -
j_call: TRBJ2-5
cdr3_aa: CATSDPSPGVGETQYF
cdr3_nt: TGTGCCACCAGTGACCCGTCGCCGGGTGTGGGAGAGACCCAGTACTTC

v_call: TRBV30
clone_size: -
d_call: -
j_call: TRBJ2-2
cdr3_aa: CAWSVLANTGELFF
cdr3_nt: TGTGCCTGGAGTGTTTTAGCGAACACCGGGGAGCTGTTTTTT

v_call: TRBV28
clone_size: -
d_call: TRBD2
j_call: TRBJ2-7
cdr3_aa: CASSFSGSVEQYF
cdr3_nt: TGTGCCAGCAGTTTTAGCGGGAGTGTCGAGCAGTACTTC

v_call: TRBV28
clone_size: many
d_call: -
j_call: TRBJ2-7
cdr3_aa: CAIGGGGRQEQYF
cdr3_nt: TGTGCCATAGGGGGAGGGGGGCGTCAGGAGCAGTACTTC

v_call: TRBV2
clone_size: many
d_call: -
j_call: TRBJ2-7
cdr3_aa: CASRVQGIIYEQYF
cdr3_nt: TGTGCCAGCAGAGTACAGGGTATCATCTACGAGCAGTACTTC

v_call: TRBV3-1
clone_size: once
d_call: -
j_call: TRBJ2-6
cdr3_aa: CASSQLSGEFSGANVLTF
cdr3_nt: TGTGCCAGCAGCCAACTGTCAGGGGAATTCTCTGGGGCCAACGTCCTGACTTTC

v_call: TRBV7-2
clone_size: -
d_call: -
j_call: TRBJ2-6
cdr3_aa: CASSLALDYSGANVLTF
cdr3_nt: TGTGCCAGCAGCTTAGCCCTGGACTATTCTGGGGCCAACGTCCTGACTTTC

v_call: TRBV18
clone_size: many
d_call: -
j_call: TRBJ2-5
cdr3_aa: CASSPMSGEAQYF
cdr3_nt: TGTGCCAGCTCACCCATGTCGGGGGAGGCCCAGTACTTC

v_call: TRBV3-1
clone_size: -
d_call: TRBD2
j_call: TRBJ2-3
cdr3_aa: CASSQVAGNTDTQYF
cdr3_nt: TGTGCCAGCAGCCAGGTAGCGGGAAACACAGATACGCAGTATTTT

v_call: TRBV29-1
clone_size: -
d_call: -
j_call: TRBJ2-7
cdr3_aa: CSAKQSSYEQYF
cdr3_nt: TGCAGCGCCAAACAGAGCTCCTACGAGCAGTACTTC

v_call: TRBV4-1
clone_size: -
d_call: TRBD1
j_call: TRBJ1-1
cdr3_aa: CASSGFTGVYGLAEAFF
cdr3_nt: TGCGCCAGCAGTGGATTTACAGGGGTCTATGGACTGGCTGAAGCTTTCTTT

v_call: TRBV2
clone_size: many
d_call: TRBD1
j_call: TRBJ1-1
cdr3_aa: CASSGQGGEGTEAFF
cdr3_nt: TGTGCCAGCAGCGGACAGGGGGGCGAGGGAACTGAAGCTTTCTTT

v_call: TRBV20-1
clone_size: few
d_call: -
j_call: TRBJ2-7
cdr3_aa: CSARDPRLSAYEQYF
cdr3_nt: TGCAGTGCTAGAGATCCTAGGCTTTCTGCCTACGAGCAGTACTTC

v_call: TRBV20-1
clone_size: -
d_call: TRBD1
j_call: TRBJ1-1
cdr3_aa: CSARDPGQRNTEAFF
cdr3_nt: TGCAGTGCTAGAGATCCGGGACAGAGGAACACTGAAGCTTTCTTT

v_call: TRBV18
clone_size: many
d_call: -
j_call: TRBJ1-5
cdr3_aa: CASSPGDNQPQHF
cdr3_nt: TGTGCCAGCTCACCAGGGGATAATCAGCCCCAGCATTTT

v_call: TRBV27
clone_size: many
d_call: -
j_call: TRBJ1-2
cdr3_aa: CASHPISGNGYGYTF
cdr3_nt: TGTGCCAGCCATCCAATTTCCGGAAACGGGTATGGCTACACCTTC

v_call: TRBV24-1
clone_size: -
d_call: TRBD1
j_call: TRBJ2-7
cdr3_aa: CATSARGQTYEQYF
cdr3_nt: TGTGCCACCAGTGCCCGGGGACAGACCTACGAGCAGTACTTC

v_call: TRBV10-3
clone_size: -
d_call: TRBD2
j_call: TRBJ2-7
cdr3_aa: CAIRKTSGSSYEQYF
cdr3_nt: TGTGCCATCAGGAAGACTAGCGGGAGCTCCTACGAGCAGTACTTC

v_call: TRBV10-3
clone_size: many
d_call: -
j_call: TRBJ2-7
cdr3_aa: CAIRDRDGPYEQYF
cdr3_nt: TGTGCCATCAGGGACCGGGACGGGCCCTACGAGCAGTACTTC

v_call: TRBV7-2
clone_size: -
d_call: TRBD1
j_call: TRBJ2-2
cdr3_aa: CASSLVGTGGASGELFF
cdr3_nt: TGTGCCAGCAGCTTAGTTGGGACAGGGGGCGCATCCGGGGAGCTGTTTTTT

v_call: TRBV27
clone_size: few
d_call: -
j_call: TRBJ1-1
cdr3_aa: CASRKQQGATEAFF
cdr3_nt: TGTGCCAGCAGAAAACAACAGGGTGCCACTGAAGCTTTCTTT

v_call: TRBV19
clone_size: few
d_call: TRBD2
j_call: TRBJ2-2
cdr3_aa: CASTTLAANTGELFF
cdr3_nt: TGTGCCAGTACCACACTAGCGGCGAACACCGGGGAGCTGTTTTTT

v_call: TRBV2
clone_size: many
d_call: -
j_call: TRBJ2-7
cdr3_aa: CASVGLNYEQYF
cdr3_nt: TGTGCCAGCGTCGGCCTTAACTACGAGCAGTACTTC

v_call: TRBV19
clone_size: -
d_call: -
j_call: TRBJ2-2
cdr3_aa: CASSMGATDYTGELFF
cdr3_nt: TGTGCCAGTAGTATGGGAGCGACAGACTACACCGGGGAGCTGTTTTTT

v_call: TRBV5-6
clone_size: -
d_call: TRBD2
j_call: TRBJ2-2
cdr3_aa: CASSVSGIGTGELFF
cdr3_nt: TGTGCCAGCAGCGTAAGCGGGATTGGCACCGGGGAGCTGTTTTTT

v_call: TRBV19
clone_size: few
d_call: TRBD1
j_call: TRBJ1-5
cdr3_aa: CASSRTGVANQPQHF
cdr3_nt: TGTGCCAGTAGTAGGACAGGGGTTGCCAATCAGCCCCAGCATTTT

v_call: TRBV28
clone_size: many
d_call: -
j_call: TRBJ2-7
cdr3_aa: CASSLFQGAYEQYF
cdr3_nt: TGTGCCAGCAGTTTATTCCAGGGAGCCTACGAGCAGTACTTC

v_call: TRBV5-1
clone_size: few
d_call: TRBD1
j_call: TRBJ2-5
cdr3_aa: CASSGRQGSEETQYF
cdr3_nt: TGCGCCAGCAGCGGACGACAGGGCAGTGAAGAGACCCAGTACTTC

v_call: TRBV10-3
clone_size: -
d_call: TRBD1
j_call: TRBJ1-4
cdr3_aa: CAISRTQGARSEKLFF
cdr3_nt: TGTGCCATCAGTCGAACTCAGGGGGCCCGTAGCGAAAAACTGTTTTTT

v_call: TRBV4-2
clone_size: many
d_call: -
j_call: TRBJ2-7
cdr3_aa: CASSQDRRTYEQYF
cdr3_nt: TGTGCCAGCAGCCAAGACAGGCGAACCTACGAGCAGTACTTC